The clone carrying this T cell receptor (beta chain) has only a few counts. No antigen is known for it. This record belongs to a study of cytotoxic CD8 clonotypes in ibrutinib-treated CLL. Study as a whole: Patients: roughly ten relapsed/refractory, roughly 15 treatment-naive, 17 IGHV unmutated. Study-level findings and limits: The clonality rise at ibrutinib response reflected private clonotype expansion. Clonality went up at ibrutinib response and then declined back toward baseline at progression.

With V trimmed by 3 bases and J by 8 bases, 5 bases remained unmatched. In germline, CDR1 is MDHEN, CDR2 SYDVKM. The CDR3 is made up of 13 amino acids. TCRdb's copy holds only in-frame clones and misses some; the assay was immunoSEQ multiplex PCR. The sample comprises over 120,000 clones, about three quarters of which are singletons, and 5.1% rests with the top ten. The V and J genes are TRBV28 and TRBJ2-3; 7 bases align to TRBD2. The clonotype comes from a human donor with chronic lymphocytic leukemia. The source was PBMCs, collected after 24 months of ibrutinib treatment. CDR3 protein: CASSLGGRGTQYF. The CDR3 coding sequence is TGTGCCAGCAGTTTGGGCGGGAGAGGTACGCAGTATTTT.